Below, 2 T cell receptor beta chains from the same sample are listed, as sequenced in a study of spatial heterogeneity in lung cancer. Regarding time point: blood at routine non-recurrence follow-up after resection. Without sorting, whole RNA was sequenced from tumor, nontumor lung or frozen PBMC. TCRdb reprocessed the 5' RACE reads via MiXCR and lists one record per CDR3 protein. The sample has around 110,000 distinct CDR3 sequences, 10% to 15% seen once; the top ten hold approximately 16%. The material was PBMCs, obtained at follow-up. All receptors derive from a male donor with early-stage non-small cell lung cancer.

This clonotype was detected only a few times. The chain couples TRBV6-1 to TRBJ2-1; 7 bases map to TRBD1. This CDR3 spans 17 amino acids. The germline CDR1 and CDR2 sequences are MNHNS and SASEGT. The V and J ends lost 2 bases and 0 bases, in that order; junction bases with no gene match: 7. The CDR3: CASSERGQRSSYNEQFF. The CDR3 DNA reads as TGTGCCAGCAGTGAAAGGGGACAGAGGAGCTCCTACAATGAGCAGTTCTTC.

This clonotype was seen a few times. The gene calls are TRBV9 and TRBJ1-3; D might be TRBD1 (6 bases). Trimming left V 2 bases short and J 2 bases short, with 11 bases between. This CDR3 is 15 amino acids long. In germline, CDR1 is SGDLS, CDR2 YYNGEE. Here the CDR3 DNA reads TGTGCCAGCAGCGTGGGGGCAGAAACTGGAAACACCATATATTTT. This sequence encodes CASSVGAETGNTIYF.